These 29 T cell receptor beta chains share one sample of origin, sequenced in a study of CD8+CD57+ T cells in acquired aplastic anemia. TCR beta VDJ and CDR3 were profiled, and genomic DNA was the template. TCRdb re-analysed the reads in MiXCR, keeping a single row per CDR3 protein. The data show 150,000 to 200,000 distinct CDR3 sequences, with approximately 46% seen just once and approximately 3% held by the top ten. What was sequenced was sorted CD4+, CD8+, or CD8+CD57+ T cells (not recorded which) from PBMCs. The receptors stem from a human donor in good health.

At least ten counts were recorded for this clonotype. This rearrangement joins TRBV6-1 to TRBJ2-7; the match to TRBD2 covers 7 bases. This CDR3 contains 12 residues. The trim removed 6 bases at V and 7 bases at J, leaving 6 bases unmatched. Germline V gene data show CDR1 as MNHNS and CDR2 as SASEGT. The CDR3 bases are TGTGCCAGCAGGGGCCCTAGCGGAGAGCAGTACTTC. Translated, it gives CASRGPSGEQYF.

V and J are TRBV29-1 and TRBJ2-3; tentatively, D is TRBD2 (6 bases). The CDR3 loop spans 13 amino acids. Trimming took off 4 bases at V and 3 bases at J, with 11 bases between the two ends. Germline CDR1 reads SQVTM; CDR2 reads ANQGSEA. The chain's CDR3 is CSVGRGQTDTQYF. The DNA of the CDR3 is TGCAGCGTTGGGAGGGGCCAGACAGATACGCAGTATTTT.

This chain connects TRBV29-1 to TRBJ2-1; the D is unclear. The CDR3 loop spans 12 amino acids. Trimming removed 1 base at V and 5 bases at J, with 6 bases between. The germline CDR1 and CDR2 sequences are SQVTM and ANQGSEA. DNA for the CDR3: TGCAGCGTTGAAGGGATCCACAATGAGCAGTTCTTC. Translating it yields CSVEGIHNEQFF.

This clonotype came up once. Given a much more abundant clone one base away, this may be a read error. The chain combines TRBV10-3 with TRBJ1-6, with D maybe TRBD1 (5 bases). This CDR3 is built from 15 residues. The germline V gene encodes CDR1 ENHRY and CDR2 SYGVKD. The CDR3 nucleotides read TGTGCCAGCAGTTTTATCGCAGGGAGTTTGGCACCCCTCCACTTT. This encodes CASSFIAGSLAPLHF.

The gene calls are TRBV10-3 and TRBJ2-2; D remains unclear. This CDR3 region has 14 residues. Germline loops: CDR1 ENHRY, CDR2 SYGVKD. Trimming removed 4 bases from V and 0 bases from J, with 6 bases in between. CDR3 bases: TGTGCCATCAGTGGCTATGCGAACACCGGGGAGCTGTTTTTT. It is translated as CAISGYANTGELFF.

The CDR3 region has the DNA TGTGCCATCAGTGGGAGCAGGGGGCATTCACCCCTCCACTTT. Translating gives CAISGSRGHSPLHF. This sequence joins TRBV10-3 and TRBJ1-6; 8 bases line up with TRBD1. This CDR3 has 14 residues. V lost 4 bases to trimming and J lost 8 bases; unmatched junction nucleotides: 4. CDR1 and CDR2 (germline): ENHRY, SYGVKD.

This clonotype was observed at least ten times. V gene TRBV3-1 combines with J gene TRBJ2-7, with TRBD1 matching 9 bases. CDR3 length: 14 amino acids. After removal of 4 bases from V and 7 bases from J, the junction contained 8 bases not matched to a gene. Germline CDR1 LGHDT, CDR2 YNNKEL (reference sequence). This CDR3 is CASSPGQGWWEQYF. DNA for the CDR3: TGTGCCAGCAGCCCAGGACAGGGGTGGTGGGAGCAGTACTTC.

As DNA, the CDR3 is TGCAGTCCTCACAGGGGTATAGGGGAGACCCAGTACTTC. Protein product: CSPHRGIGETQYF. The rearrangement uses TRBV20-1 and TRBJ2-5, with TRBD1 identical over 7 bases. The J segment lost 5 bases and the V segment lost 8 bases, leaving 11 bases of the junction unmatched. There are 13 residues in the CDR3. Germline V gene lookup returns CDR1 DFQATT and CDR2 SNEGSKA (reference sequence).

This chain links TRBV19 with TRBJ1-2; 7 nucleotides match TRBD1. Germline-derived CDR1 and CDR2 are LNHDA and SQIVND (reference sequence). The J segment lost 4 bases and the V segment lost 4 bases, leaving 9 bases of the junction unmatched. This CDR3 is built from 15 residues. The DNA for the CDR3 is TGTGCCAGTAGTAGAGAACCGGGACAGACCTATGGCTACACCTTC. It yields the protein CASSREPGQTYGYTF.

This clonotype was seen ten or more times. This chain connects TRBV5-4 to TRBJ2-1, with 12 bases fitting TRBD2. Germline CDR1 and CDR2: SGHNT and YYREEE (reference sequence). The CDR3 totals 15 residues. J was trimmed by 8 bases and V by 6 bases; bases with no gene match: 9. CDR3 loop: CASMLTSGSGDEQFF. CDR3 nucleotide sequence: TGTGCCAGCATGCTGACTAGCGGGAGCGGGGATGAGCAGTTCTTC.

The gene calls are TRBV7-8 and TRBJ1-3, with TRBD1 as a possible D gene (5 bases). V dropped 6 bases and J dropped 0 bases, with 21 bases sitting between them. The germline V gene has CDR1 SGHVS and CDR2 FQNEAQ. The CDR3 covers 18 residues. CDR3 bases: TGTGCCAGCAGTTTTGGGGAGGGGCCCGTTGGCTCTGGAAACACCATATATTTT. Amino acid sequence: CASSFGEGPVGSGNTIYF. Supplemented by reference TRBV7-8 and TRBJ1-3, the full variable domain reads GAGVSQSPRYKVAKRGQDVALRCDPISGHVSLFWYQQALGQGPEFLTYFQNEAQLDKSGLPSDRFFAERPEGSVSTLKIQRTQQEDSAVYLCASSFGEGPVGSGNTIYFGEGSWLTVV.

The CDR3 sequence: CASSPDGYQETQYF. The CDR3, as DNA: TGTGCCAGCAGCCCAGACGGGTACCAAGAGACCCAGTACTTC. The rearrangement uses TRBV12-3 or TRBV12-4 and TRBJ2-5; no definite D call. V was shortened by 6 bases and J by 0 bases, with 11 bases between the two germline ends. The CDR3 loop spans 14 amino acids.

As concerns this clonotype: This is likely a read error, given that the CDR3 carries no conserved phenylalanine or tryptophan at its end. The rearrangement joins TRBV15 to TRBJ2-7; the D call may be TRBD1 or TRBD2 (5 bases each). Per the germline V gene, CDR1 is LNHNV and CDR2 is YYDKDF (reference sequence). Deletions cut 1 base from V and 0 bases from J, with 10 bases between. This CDR3 region has 15 residues. DNA of the CDR3: TGTGCCACCAGCAGAGGTCCAGGGACCTCCTACGAGCAGTACTCC. Amino acid sequence: CATSRGPGTSYEQYS.

This clonotype has only one observation. V and J are TRBV20-1 and TRBJ2-1; 8 positions match TRBD2. V trimming: 5 bases; J trimming: 3 bases; junction bases outside the gene matches: 9. CDR3 size: 15 residues. Per germline, CDR1 DFQATT and CDR2 SNEGSKA (reference sequence). This CDR3 is CSADSGINNYNEQFF. CDR3 in DNA: TGCAGTGCTGATAGCGGGATTAACAACTACAATGAGCAGTTCTTC.

The V and J genes are TRBV3-1 and TRBJ1-4, with a tentative D call TRBD1 (6 bases). Trimming took off 2 bases at V and 10 bases at J, with 8 bases between the two ends. The CDR3 totals 12 residues. Germline V CDR1 and CDR2: LGHDT, YNNKEL (reference sequence). CDR3 DNA sequence: TGTGCCAGCAGCCAAAACAGGGCAAAACTGTTTTTT. It encodes CASSQNRAKLFF.

This chain joins TRBV7-9 and TRBJ2-1; D might be TRBD2 (6 bases). The CDR3 loop spans 11 amino acids. The germline CDR1 and CDR2 sequences are SEHNR and FQNEAQ (reference sequence). V dropped 5 bases and J dropped 9 bases, with 8 bases sitting between them. In DNA form, the CDR3 reads TGTGCCAGCAGCAATAGCGGTGAGCAGTTCTTC. Protein: CASSNSGEQFF. Complete variable domain (other parts from reference TRBV7-9 and TRBJ2-1): DTGVSQNPRHKITKRGQNVTFRCDPISEHNRLYWYRQTLGQGPEFLTYFQNEAQLEKSRLLSDRFSAERPKGSFSTLEIQRTEQGDSAMYLCASSNSGEQFFGPGTRLTVL.

This clonotype was seen only a few times. The CDR3 coding sequence is TGTGCCAGCAGCCTAGGACAACTGGTCGCTGAAGCTTTCTTT. This encodes CASSLGQLVAEAFF. This sequence joins TRBV6-1 and TRBJ1-1; D is possibly TRBD1 (5 bases). Trimming left V 6 bases short and J 6 bases short, with 17 bases between. The CDR3 is 14 amino acids. Germline CDR1 MNHNS, CDR2 SASEGT.

This clonotype was counted many times. The rearrangement uses TRBV20-1 and TRBJ2-2; either TRBD1 or TRBD2 may fit D (5 bases each). V dropped 3 bases and J dropped 6 bases, with 20 bases sitting between them. Germline values: CDR1 DFQATT, CDR2 SNEGSKA (reference sequence). CDR3 size: 16 residues. The CDR3 DNA reads as TGCAGTGCTAGGGCCGGGACGCCCGAAAGCCCCGGGGAGCTGTTTTTT. It codes for CSARAGTPESPGELFF.

This rearrangement joins TRBV5-1 to TRBJ2-1, with TRBD2 matching 8 bases. V shed 2 bases and J 6 bases; nucleotides not matched to a gene: 7. The CDR3 length is 15 residues. Per the germline V gene, CDR1 is SGHRS and CDR2 is YFSETQ. CDR3 DNA: TGCGCCAGCAGCTTCCCCCTAGCGGGTTCCAATGAGCAGTTCTTC. This codes for CASSFPLAGSNEQFF.

The CDR3 DNA reads as TGTGCCAGCTCTGGACAGGTCCAAGAGACCCAGTACTTC. As protein: CASSGQVQETQYF. The V call is TRBV5-2, the J call TRBJ2-5; no DNA check was done on the table's D call, TRBD1. TRBV5-2 is deemed a pseudogene. There are 13 residues in the CDR3.

This sequence joins TRBV11-2 and TRBJ1-5; the match to TRBD1 covers 8 bases. The CDR3 has 15 residues. Germline lookup yields CDR1 SGHAT and CDR2 FQNNGV. Trimming cost V 3 bases and J 6 bases; bases outside gene matches: 7. CDR3 DNA sequence: TGTGCCAGCAGCTTTTCGGGACAGGTCGGTCAGCCCCAGCATTTT. Protein product: CASSFSGQVGQPQHF.

This clonotype was observed many times. This sequence joins TRBV19 and TRBJ2-2, with TRBD2 matching 11 bases. CDR1 is LNHDA and CDR2 is SQIVND in the germline V gene (reference sequence). The CDR3 is 17 amino acids. V was clipped by 6 bases and J by 3 bases; unmatched bases: 9. In DNA form, the CDR3 reads TGTGCCAGTAGAAGTACTAGCGGGAGTACCTACACCGGGGAGCTGTTTTTT. It yields the protein CASRSTSGSTYTGELFF.

The V gene is TRBV10-2, the J gene TRBJ1-6; 8 positions agree with TRBD1. The CDR3 covers 15 residues. Germline CDR1 WSHSY, CDR2 SAAADI. The V and J ends lost 6 bases and 4 bases, in that order; junction bases with no gene match: 5. The DNA of the CDR3 is TGCGCCAGCAGACAGACAGGGGAGTATAATTCACCCCTCCACTTT. This gives the protein CASRQTGEYNSPLHF.

The chain is built from TRBV20-1 and TRBJ2-5; 7 nucleotides agree with TRBD2. The CDR3 extends over 17 amino acids. The V and J ends lost 3 bases and 2 bases, in that order; junction bases with no gene match: 15. Germline CDR1 and CDR2: DFQATT and SNEGSKA (reference sequence). CDR3 residues: CSARGPTSDGMQETQYF. The CDR3 coding sequence is TGCAGTGCTAGGGGGCCTACTAGCGACGGTATGCAAGAGACCCAGTACTTC.

The gene calls are TRBV2 and TRBJ2-7, with D tentatively TRBD1 or TRBD2 (5 bases each). Germline values: CDR1 SNHLY, CDR2 FYNNEI. The CDR3 sequence is 14 residues long. Trimming stripped 6 bases from V and 4 bases from J, with 16 bases between. CDR3 loop: CASSLLGVRYEQYF. The CDR3 region has the DNA TGTGCCAGCAGCCTCCTGGGGGTAAGGTACGAGCAGTACTTC. Together with reference TRBV2 and TRBJ2-7, the CDR3 gives the full variable domain: EPEVTQTPSHQVTQMGQEVILRCVPISNHLYFYWYRQILGQKVEFLVSFYNNEISEKSEIFDDQFSVERPDGSNFTLKIRSTKLEDSAMYFCASSLLGVRYEQYFGPGTRLTVT.

The sample holds a few counts of this clonotype. The chain employs TRBV2 and TRBJ2-7; D perhaps matches TRBD1 (6 bases). CDR3 length: 12 residues. The V and J ends lost 11 bases and 3 bases respectively, with 14 bases between them. Germline CDR1 and CDR2: SNHLY and FYNNEI. In DNA, the CDR3 is TGTGCCGGGCGGACAGACCACTACGAGCAGTACTTC. Translation: CAGRTDHYEQYF.

This clonotype has a count of ten or more. V is TRBV19 and J is TRBJ2-2; 7 bases are a match to TRBD1. CDR3 size: 17 residues. Germline V CDR1 and CDR2: LNHDA, SQIVND (reference sequence). With V trimmed by 3 bases and J by 0 bases, 7 bases remained unmatched. The CDR3 is CASSILGQVANTGELFF. CDR3 sequence (DNA): TGTGCCAGTAGTATTCTCGGACAGGTTGCGAACACCGGGGAGCTGTTTTTT. Combining the CDR3 with reference TRBV19 and TRBJ2-2 gives the whole variable domain DGGITQSPKYLFRKEGQNVTLSCEQNLNHDAMYWYRQDPGQGLRLIYYSQIVNDFQKGDIAEGYSVSREKKESFPLTVTSAQKNPTAFYLCASSILGQVANTGELFFGEGSRLTVL.

The chain couples TRBV11-2 to TRBJ1-1; D may be TRBD1 (5 bases). Trimming removed 3 bases from V and 4 bases from J, with 24 bases in between. The germline gives CDR1 SGHAT, CDR2 FQNNGV. The CDR3 runs to 18 residues. CDR3: CASSFPPNRRGRATEAFF. CDR3 in DNA: TGTGCCAGCAGCTTCCCCCCCAATCGGCGGGGGAGGGCCACTGAAGCTTTCTTT.

This clonotype was seen at least ten times. The rearrangement uses TRBV20-1 and TRBJ1-5; D may be TRBD1 (6 bases). Germline V gives CDR1 DFQATT, CDR2 SNEGSKA (reference sequence). The CDR3 runs 14 residues. The CDR3 here is CSIPGQSSNQPQHF. CDR3 coding DNA: TGCAGCATCCCGGGACAATCGAGCAATCAGCCCCAGCATTTT.